This TCR beta chain was identified in a study of T cells expressing NK-cell markers. Overall study: Of eight sequenced donors, seven were HCMV-seropositive and one HCMV-seronegative. Broader study findings: Several of the donors carried dominant NKG2C+ clonotypes that took up roughly 1.0-7.5% of their CD8+ T cells.

This CDR3 has 16 residues. Germline CDR1 reads SGHRS; CDR2 reads YFSETQ. In generating TCR beta cDNA, 5'RACE template switching with UMIs was used. From its re-call of the 5' RACE reads, TCRdb lists each CDR3 protein once, without DNA. This listing includes 300,000 to 500,000 distinct CDR3 sequences. With respect to this clonotype: Antigen specificity is unknown.

The gene calls are TRBV5-1 and TRBJ2-4; TCRdb proposes TRBD1, but this gene call is untestable without DNA. Sequenced input: blood T cells: a sorted CD56 or NKG2C T cell subset, CD4+ or CD8+ T cells, or bulk PBMC T cells (not recorded which). The receptor was isolated from a woman aged 45 to 65 in good health. CDR3 sequence reads: CASSAVGGPAKNIQYF. Complete variable domain (other parts from reference TRBV5-1 and TRBJ2-4): KAGVTQTPRYLIKTRGQQVTLSCSPISGHRSVSWYQQTPGQGLQFLFEYFSETQRNKGNFPGRFSGRQFSNSRSEMNVSTLELGDSALYLCASSAVGGPAKNIQYFGAGTRLSVL.